This T cell receptor (beta chain) was found in a study of blood T cell repertoires in COVID-19. Generated by immunoSEQ multiplex PCR, the TCRdb table keeps only in-frame clones and is missing some. The data hold some 200,000 clones, with nearly 90% observed a single time. V lost 3 bases, J lost 2 bases, and 14 bases lay in between. There are 15 residues in the CDR3. Germline CDR1 and CDR2: MGHRA and YSYEKL. The chain uses TRBV4-1 and TRBJ2-7; D is undetermined. The clonotype was recovered from a man aged 60 to 69 with active or convalescent COVID-19. Source material: peripheral blood. The CDR3 region is CASSHLGKGTYEQYF. The CDR3 DNA reads as TGCGCCAGCAGCCACCTAGGTAAAGGTACCTACGAGCAGTACTTC.